Listed here are 23 T cell receptor beta chains from one sample, sequenced in a study of beta chain features in type 1 diabetes. The investigators reverse transcribed all of the isolated RNA, so they sequenced expressed TCRB transcripts. The method was immunoSEQ multiplex PCR; TCRdb's version includes in-frame clones alone and lacks a portion of them. The sample carries a few hundred thousand clones, 11% to 15% recorded once. Sequenced input: naive CD4+ T cells from blood. Receptors originate from a man between 25 and 39 years old in good health.

The gene calls are TRBV7-2 and TRBJ2-5, with 7 positions matching TRBD2. Germline V gene data show CDR1 as SGHTA and CDR2 as FQGNSA. The CDR3 totals 15 residues. After removal of 7 bases from V and 4 bases from J, the junction contained 12 bases not matched to a gene. Here the CDR3 reads CASTLWEGARETQYF. In nucleotides, the CDR3 is TGTGCCAGCACCTTGTGGGAGGGCGCTCGAGAGACCCAGTACTTC.

The V call is TRBV7-9, the J call TRBJ2-1, with D possibly TRBD2 on 5 matching bases. This CDR3 spans 14 amino acids. CDR1 SEHNR and CDR2 FQNEAQ come from the germline V gene (reference sequence). V gave up 0 bases and J gave up 7 bases, with 10 bases separating them. The CDR3 DNA is TGTGCCAGCAGCTTAGCGGGCGAGGGTAATGAGCAGTTCTTC. Translated, it gives CASSLAGEGNEQFF. The entire variable domain, with the rest obtained from reference TRBV7-9 and TRBJ2-1, is as follows: DTGVSQNPRHKITKRGQNVTFRCDPISEHNRLYWYRQTLGQGPEFLTYFQNEAQLEKSRLLSDRFSAERPKGSFSTLEIQRTEQGDSAMYLCASSLAGEGNEQFFGPGTRLTVL.

The chain is built from TRBV4-1 and TRBJ2-1; no reliable D call. The CDR3 runs to 14 residues. Germline CDR1 and CDR2: MGHRA and YSYEKL. V shed 3 bases and J shed 8 bases, with 14 bases lying between them. The CDR3 nucleotides read TGCGCCAGCAGCCAGACGTCTAGTGGGGATGAGCAGTTCTTC. Translated, it gives CASSQTSSGDEQFF.

This clone was observed a handful of times. This chain connects TRBV10-3 to TRBJ2-4, with D uncertain. Germline assignment: CDR1 ENHRY and CDR2 SYGVKD. V was trimmed by 0 bases and J by 0 bases, leaving 9 bases between them. The CDR3 length is 16 residues. CDR3 sequence: CAISESAGLAKNIQYF. The CDR3 nucleotides are TGTGCCATCAGTGAGTCAGCAGGCTTAGCCAAAAACATTCAGTACTTC.

J is TRBJ2-5 and V is TRBV29-1, with 12 bases that match TRBD2. Judging by the DNA end, TRBJ2-7 fits better; the J call may be wrong. Germline CDR1 SQVTM, CDR2 ANQGSEA. CDR3 length: 13 amino acids. The CDR3 spells CSVTTSGGYEQYF. The CDR3 coding sequence is TGCAGCGTCACGACTAGCGGGGGCTACGAGCAGTACTTC.

The rearrangement joins TRBV5-4 to TRBJ2-2; 7 bases map to TRBD2. Germline values: CDR1 SGHNT, CDR2 YYREEE (reference sequence). The V segment lost 7 bases and the J segment 5 bases; nucleotides outside the gene matches: 11. The CDR3 is 15 residues long. This CDR3 reads CASSRRGGRTGELFF. The CDR3 DNA reads TGTGCCAGCTCACGGAGGGGAGGGAGGACCGGGGAGCTGTTTTTT.

The V and J genes are TRBV4-2 and TRBJ2-5, with 8 positions matching TRBD2. Germline values: CDR1 LGHNA, CDR2 YNFKEQ. The trim removed 5 bases at V and 5 bases at J, leaving 16 bases unmatched. The CDR3 contains 17 residues. The CDR3 coding sequence is TGTGCCAGCAGCAGGCTTTCGGGAGGGCCCCTTCGTGAGACCCAGTACTTC. Encoded protein: CASSRLSGGPLRETQYF.

This clone appeared a few times. The CDR3 DNA is TGCGCCAGCAGCCAAGATTCGGGGATTCCTGAAAAACTGTTTTTT. It specifies CASSQDSGIPEKLFF. This chain uses TRBV4-3 with TRBJ1-4; D ambiguous. The germline V gene has CDR1 LGHNA and CDR2 YSLEER. Trimming removed 0 bases at V and 7 bases at J, with 12 bases between. CDR3 length: 15 amino acids.

V is TRBV9 and J is TRBJ2-7; a possible D gene is TRBD2 (5 bases). Germline V gene data show CDR1 as SGDLS and CDR2 as YYNGEE. This CDR3 is 16 amino acids long. Trimming shortened V by 2 bases and J by 3 bases, and 18 bases separated the two germline ends. CDR3 protein: CASSVAGGKVGYEQYV. Here the CDR3 DNA reads TGTGCCAGCAGCGTCGCTGGAGGTAAAGTTGGCTACGAGCAGTACGTC.

This clone was counted between two and nine times. V and J are TRBV2 and TRBJ2-7, with D tentatively TRBD1 (6 bases). V lost 6 bases, J lost 0 bases, and 12 bases lay in between. This CDR3 region has 14 residues. Germline CDR1 reads SNHLY; CDR2 reads FYNNEI. The CDR3 sequence: CASRQGSGSYEQYF. The CDR3 DNA sequence: TGTGCCAGCAGACAGGGCTCAGGCTCCTACGAGCAGTACTTC.

The chain uses TRBV5-4 and TRBJ2-5; 8 bases are shared with TRBD2. With V trimmed by 4 bases and J by 2 bases, 22 bases remained unmatched. Germline V gene data show CDR1 as SGHNT and CDR2 as YYREEE (reference sequence). CDR3 length equals 20 residues. DNA of the CDR3: TGTGCCAGCAGCGCTTTAGCGGGGATAACCCCAAGAGCGCAACAAGAGACCCAGTACTTC. Residues: CASSALAGITPRAQQETQYF.

The chain is built from TRBV18 and TRBJ2-1; D is perhaps TRBD1 (6 bases). The CDR3 extends over 14 amino acids. CDR1 KGHSH and CDR2 LQKENI come from the germline V gene. V was clipped by 4 bases and J by 12 bases, with 19 bases between them. The CDR3 here is CASSRTDRRKVQFF. CDR3 nucleotide sequence: TGTGCCAGCTCACGTACAGACAGGAGGAAGGTGCAGTTCTTC.

This sequence joins TRBV7-2 and TRBJ1-6; 10 positions match TRBD1. V shed 3 bases, J shed 10 bases, and the junction held 15 bases outside the gene matches. CDR1 is SGHTA and CDR2 is FQGNSA in the germline V gene. This CDR3 is built from 18 residues. CDR3 DNA sequence: TGTGCCAGCAGCTTCGATAGGGACTGGGACAGGGGAGGCTCACCCCTCCACTTT. It specifies CASSFDRDWDRGGSPLHF.

This clone has a handful of counts. The chain recombines TRBV18 with TRBJ2-7, with D perhaps TRBD1 or TRBD2 (5 bases each). The ends were cut back, 6 bases at V and 4 bases at J, with 7 bases in the middle. The CDR3 loop spans 11 amino acids. Germline V gene lookup returns CDR1 KGHSH and CDR2 LQKENI. The DNA of the CDR3 is TGTGCCAGCTCCGAGGGGTACGAGCAGTACTTC. Translating it yields CASSEGYEQYF.

Comment on this clone: Other DNA sequences within the sample encode an identical CDR3. The chain links TRBV30 to TRBJ2-5; D gene uncertain. Germline values: CDR1 GTSNPN, CDR2 SVGIG (reference sequence). CDR3 length: 12 amino acids. The germline V and J ends were trimmed by 0 bases and 4 bases, with 6 bases remaining between them. The CDR3 is CAWSVLGETQYF. The CDR3, as DNA: TGTGCCTGGAGTGTACTCGGAGAGACCCAGTACTTC.

Comments on this clone: At one end, the junction sequence differs from germline, possibly due to a read error. The V and J genes are TRBV5-1 and TRBJ1-2; no clear D. The CDR3 consists of 13 residues. Germline loops: CDR1 SGHRS, CDR2 YFSETQ. This CDR3 reads CASRLDGLYGYTF. CDR3 DNA: TGCGCCAGCAGATTGGACGGTCTCTATGGCTACACCTTC.

This clone has more than one count but fewer than ten. This chain's CDR3 is CASRRAGALYEQYF. In DNA form, the CDR3 reads TGTGCCAGCAGACGGGCGGGGGCTCTGTACGAGCAGTACTTC. The genes are TRBV25-1 and TRBJ2-7; D is perhaps TRBD2 (7 bases). The V end lost 6 bases, the J end lost 4 bases, and 16 bases lay between the germline ends. Germline CDR1 reads MGHDK; CDR2 reads SYGVNS. The length of the CDR3 is 14 residues.

The chain recombines TRBV4-3 with TRBJ1-5; D possibly corresponds to TRBD1 (5 bases). Per germline, CDR1 LGHNA and CDR2 YSLEER. Trimming cost V 0 bases and J 7 bases, with 16 bases left between them. This CDR3 spans 16 amino acids. CDR3: CASSQEAGNSGQPQHF. The CDR3 DNA reads as TGCGCCAGCAGCCAAGAGGCAGGGAACTCAGGACAGCCCCAGCATTTT.

This clone was recorded many times. The chain couples TRBV29-1 to TRBJ2-3; TRBD2 matches 7 bases. V was pared by 2 bases and J by 3 bases, with 5 bases of the junction left unmatched. This CDR3 comprises 14 residues. Germline CDR1 SQVTM, CDR2 ANQGSEA. The CDR3 coding sequence is TGCAGCGTTGAACAGGGCGGGAGTACAGATACGCAGTATTTT. It is translated as CSVEQGGSTDTQYF.

This clone was observed a few times. The genes are TRBV7-2 and TRBJ2-5, with 14 bases lining up with TRBD2. This CDR3 spans 15 amino acids. In germline, CDR1 is SGHTA, CDR2 FQGNSA. With V trimmed by 3 bases and J by 8 bases, 5 bases remained unmatched. The CDR3 DNA reads TGTGCCAGCAGCTTGTTAGGACTAGCGGGAGGAACCCAGTACTTC. Residues: CASSLLGLAGGTQYF.

This clone turned up a few times. V gene TRBV29-1 combines with J gene TRBJ1-4; TRBD1 aligns across 9 bases. V lost 4 bases to trimming and J lost 3 bases; unmatched junction nucleotides: 3. The CDR3 contains 14 residues. CDR1 and CDR2 (germline): SQVTM, ANQGSEA. The CDR3 nucleotides are TGCAGCGTTGGCCGGACAGGGGCTAATGAAAAACTGTTTTTT. Encoded protein: CSVGRTGANEKLFF.

The chain employs TRBV7-2 and TRBJ1-4; TRBD1 aligns across 8 bases. CDR1 and CDR2 (germline): SGHTA, FQGNSA. The CDR3 has 14 amino acids. V lost 3 bases to trimming and J lost 6 bases; unmatched junction nucleotides: 3. CDR3 residues: CASSFTGQDEKLFF. CDR3 DNA: TGTGCCAGCAGCTTCACGGGACAGGATGAAAAACTGTTTTTT. The complete variable domain, with remaining parts taken from reference TRBV7-2 and TRBJ1-4, reads GAGVSQSPSNKVTEKGKDVELRCDPISGHTALYWYRQSLGQGLEFLIYFQGNSAPDKSGLPSDRFSAERTGGSVSTLTIQRTQQEDSAVYLCASSFTGQDEKLFFGSGTQLSVL.

The gene calls are TRBV7-6 and TRBJ2-7; D is ambiguous. This CDR3 spans 14 amino acids. CDR1 SGHVS and CDR2 FNYEAQ come from the germline V gene. Between the trimmed V and J ends, which lost 1 base and 3 bases, there was a span of 10 bases. This CDR3 reads CASSLGTVVYEQYF. The CDR3 nucleotides read TGTGCCAGCAGCTTAGGGACGGTCGTCTACGAGCAGTACTTC.